This is a list of T cell receptor beta chains from one sample in a study of T cells after yellow fever vaccination. One entry per CDR3 protein results from TCRdb running MiXCR on the 5' RACE reads. Altogether 620,000 or so distinct CDR3 sequences are present, approximately 13% being singletons, with the ten largest covering more than 13%. This specimen was PBMCs, taken on the day of the yellow fever booster vaccination. These TCRs come from a young man who received the YFV17D yellow fever vaccine. Both conserved end residues are part of each CDR3. Each record gives: CDR3 protein, CDR3 DNA, J gene, D gene, V gene, clone size. A D gene is named only where the DNA matches it firmly. A clone size is listed for some rows: how often the clone was seen (once, few, many), or a class if it is expanded.

CDR3 protein: CSARLTNEKLFF
CDR3 DNA: TGCAGTGCTAGATTGACTAATGAAAAACTGTTTTTT
J gene: TRBJ1-4
D gene: NA
V gene: TRBV20-1
clone size: few

CDR3 protein: CSVSRGANTEAFF
CDR3 DNA: TGCAGTGTATCGCGGGGGGCGAACACTGAAGCTTTCTTT
J gene: TRBJ1-1
D gene: NA
V gene: TRBV20-1
clone size: few

CDR3 protein: CSARRGTGGFVNTEAFF
CDR3 DNA: TGCAGTGCCCGAAGGGGGACAGGGGGCTTTGTGAACACTGAAGCTTTCTTT
J gene: TRBJ1-1
D gene: TRBD1
V gene: TRBV20-1
clone size: few

CDR3 protein: CASSPSSGAGEAFF
CDR3 DNA: TGTGCCAGCAGCCCGTCGTCAGGGGCTGGTGAAGCTTTCTTT
J gene: TRBJ1-1
D gene: NA
V gene: TRBV7-9
clone size: few

CDR3 protein: CASRQARGLMTQYF
CDR3 DNA: TGTGCCAGCAGACAGGCCAGGGGGCTCATGACGCAGTATTTT
J gene: TRBJ2-3
D gene: TRBD1
V gene: TRBV12-3/TRBV12-4
clone size: NA

CDR3 protein: CASSLWGESEQYF
CDR3 DNA: TGTGCCAGCAGCCTATGGGGGGAGAGCGAGCAGTACTTC
J gene: TRBJ2-7
D gene: NA
V gene: TRBV9
clone size: few

CDR3 protein: CASSLVGGYTF
CDR3 DNA: TGTGCCAGCAGCTTGGTAGGGGGCTACACCTTC
J gene: TRBJ1-2
D gene: NA
V gene: TRBV5-8
clone size: many

CDR3 protein: CSARYRVRARNTEAFF
CDR3 DNA: TGCAGTGCTAGATACCGAGTCAGGGCGAGGAACACTGAAGCTTTCTTT
J gene: TRBJ1-1
D gene: NA
V gene: TRBV20-1
clone size: many

CDR3 protein: CASSWLGEGGGTDTQYF
CDR3 DNA: TGCGCCAGCAGCTGGCTAGGTGAAGGGGGAGGCACAGATACGCAGTATTTT
J gene: TRBJ2-3
D gene: NA
V gene: TRBV5-1
clone size: NA

CDR3 protein: CASSPWAYSNEQFF
CDR3 DNA: TGTGCCAGCAGCCCCTGGGCCTATTCCAATGAGCAGTTCTTC
J gene: TRBJ2-1
D gene: NA
V gene: TRBV14
clone size: few

CDR3 protein: CASSDLAGAATQYF
CDR3 DNA: TGCGCCAGCAGCGATCTAGCGGGAGCTGCGACCCAGTACTTC
J gene: TRBJ2-5
D gene: TRBD2
V gene: TRBV10-2
clone size: few

CDR3 protein: CASSLRPSGTQYF
CDR3 DNA: TGTGCCAGCAGCTTAAGGCCATCTGGGACCCAGTACTTC
J gene: TRBJ2-5
D gene: NA
V gene: TRBV11-3
clone size: few

CDR3 protein: CASGRETGEPFF
CDR3 DNA: TGTGCTAGTGGTCGAGAGACCGGGGAACCTTTCTTT
J gene: TRBJ1-1
D gene: NA
V gene: TRBV12-5
clone size: few

CDR3 protein: CSVTDTGELFF
CDR3 DNA: TGCAGCGTAACTGACACCGGGGAGCTGTTTTTT
J gene: TRBJ2-2
D gene: NA
V gene: TRBV29-1
clone size: NA

CDR3 protein: CASSPQTGGRTEAFF
CDR3 DNA: TGTGCCAGCAGCCCCCAGACAGGGGGAAGGACTGAAGCTTTCTTT
J gene: TRBJ1-1
D gene: TRBD1
V gene: TRBV11-2
clone size: NA

CDR3 protein: CASSPLAGSGVEQFF
CDR3 DNA: TGTGCCAGCAGCCCCTTAGCGGGATCGGGGGTAGAGCAGTTCTTC
J gene: TRBJ2-1
D gene: TRBD2
V gene: TRBV5-4
clone size: few

CDR3 protein: CASSPEAHEQFF
CDR3 DNA: TGTGCCAGCTCACCGGAAGCCCATGAGCAGTTCTTC
J gene: TRBJ2-1
D gene: NA
V gene: TRBV18
clone size: few

CDR3 protein: CASSLDGGADNEQFF
CDR3 DNA: TGTGCCAGCAGCTTAGACGGGGGGGCGGACAATGAGCAGTTCTTC
J gene: TRBJ2-1
D gene: TRBD2
V gene: TRBV7-2
clone size: NA

CDR3 protein: CASGPSGRTDTQYF
CDR3 DNA: TGCGCCAGCGGACCTAGCGGGAGGACAGATACGCAGTATTTT
J gene: TRBJ2-3
D gene: TRBD2
V gene: TRBV5-1
clone size: few

CDR3 protein: CASSHLSRDRASETQYF
CDR3 DNA: TGTGCCAGCAGCCACTTGAGCCGGGACAGGGCGTCAGAGACCCAGTACTTC
J gene: TRBJ2-5
D gene: TRBD1
V gene: TRBV7-2
clone size: few

CDR3 protein: CASSLDRFTGQFF
CDR3 DNA: TGTGCCAGCAGTTTAGATCGATTTACTGGGCAGTTCTTC
J gene: TRBJ2-1
D gene: NA
V gene: TRBV27
clone size: few

CDR3 protein: CASSWRGAETQYF
CDR3 DNA: TGTGCCAGCAGCTGGAGGGGGGCAGAGACCCAGTACTTC
J gene: TRBJ2-5
D gene: NA
V gene: TRBV5-6
clone size: NA

CDR3 protein: CASSQDPVGGGPRANVLTF
CDR3 DNA: TGCGCCAGCAGCCAAGATCCTGTGGGGGGAGGACCTAGGGCCAACGTCCTGACTTTC
J gene: TRBJ2-6
D gene: NA
V gene: TRBV4-3
clone size: NA

CDR3 protein: CASSLAGASTGELFF
CDR3 DNA: TGTGCCAGCAGCCTAGCGGGAGCGAGCACCGGGGAGCTGTTTTTT
J gene: TRBJ2-2
D gene: TRBD2
V gene: TRBV2
clone size: NA

CDR3 protein: CASSDRVVGPLWPQHF
CDR3 DNA: TGTGCCAGCAGTGACAGGGTAGTGGGCCCTCTTTGGCCCCAGCATTTT
J gene: TRBJ1-5
D gene: TRBD1
V gene: TRBV6-2/TRBV6-3
clone size: NA

CDR3 protein: CASSPWNEQFF
CDR3 DNA: TGTGCCAGCAGCCCATGGAATGAGCAGTTCTTC
J gene: TRBJ2-1
D gene: NA
V gene: TRBV5-8
clone size: NA

CDR3 protein: CAAGTSGRPGTGELFF
CDR3 DNA: TGTGCCGCGGGGACTAGCGGGAGGCCTGGCACCGGGGAGCTGTTTTTT
J gene: TRBJ2-2
D gene: TRBD2
V gene: TRBV6-1
clone size: few

CDR3 protein: CAIRKGQGSPDTQYF
CDR3 DNA: TGTGCCATCAGAAAGGGACAGGGGTCCCCAGATACGCAGTATTTT
J gene: TRBJ2-3
D gene: TRBD1
V gene: TRBV10-3
clone size: many

CDR3 protein: CASSPQQETQYF
CDR3 DNA: TGTGCCAGCTCACCACAACAAGAGACCCAGTACTTC
J gene: TRBJ2-5
D gene: NA
V gene: TRBV18
clone size: many

CDR3 protein: CASSLGPGQPRYEQYF
CDR3 DNA: TGCGCCAGCAGCTTGGGCCCGGGACAGCCCCGCTACGAGCAGTACTTC
J gene: TRBJ2-7
D gene: TRBD1
V gene: TRBV5-1
clone size: many

CDR3 protein: CATGWASLNQPQHF
CDR3 DNA: TGTGCCACTGGATGGGCCTCCCTGAATCAGCCCCAGCATTTT
J gene: TRBJ1-5
D gene: NA
V gene: TRBV15
clone size: NA

CDR3 protein: CATSSPGTGEGNQPQHF
CDR3 DNA: TGTGCCACCAGCAGTCCCGGGACAGGGGAAGGCAATCAGCCCCAGCATTTT
J gene: TRBJ1-5
D gene: TRBD1
V gene: TRBV15
clone size: NA

CDR3 protein: CSATGSGRSDTQYF
CDR3 DNA: TGCAGTGCCACCGGCTCCGGGAGATCAGATACGCAGTATTTT
J gene: TRBJ2-3
D gene: NA
V gene: TRBV20-1
clone size: few

CDR3 protein: CASSLEGSKTDTQYF
CDR3 DNA: TGCGCCAGCAGCCTGGAGGGGAGTAAGACAGATACGCAGTATTTT
J gene: TRBJ2-3
D gene: NA
V gene: TRBV5-1
clone size: once

CDR3 protein: CASSTYYLGDTQYF
CDR3 DNA: TGTGCCAGCTCGACTTACTACCTAGGGGATACGCAGTATTTT
J gene: TRBJ2-3
D gene: NA
V gene: TRBV6-1
clone size: NA

CDR3 protein: CSGGLAGDTQYF
CDR3 DNA: TGCAGCGGCGGACTAGCAGGAGATACGCAGTATTTT
J gene: TRBJ2-3
D gene: TRBD2
V gene: TRBV29-1
clone size: few

CDR3 protein: CASSLGGLNNEQFF
CDR3 DNA: TGCGCCAGCAGCTTGGGAGGACTGAACAATGAGCAGTTCTTC
J gene: TRBJ2-1
D gene: NA
V gene: TRBV5-1
clone size: few